A selection of T cell receptor beta chains follows, all from one sample in a study of shared clonotypes between healthy human individuals. Only in-frame clones appear in the TCRdb table, and some are missing; sequencing was by immunoSEQ multiplex PCR. The repertoire holds roughly 2 million clones, 90% to 95% seen once, with 0.13% in the top ten. Sequencing was performed on naive CD4+ T cells sorted from blood. All receptors come from a man in his late teens or twenties in good health. The CDR3 runs from the conserved cysteine through the conserved F or W. D genes are given only for firm matches. The size entry is marked missing in some rows and otherwise reads once, few, many or a size class.

V,length,size,J,D,DNA,CDR3
TRBV15,13,NA,TRBJ1-1,NA,TGTGCCACCAGCAGGGAGGGAAACACTGAAGCTTTCTTT,CATSREGNTEAFF
TRBV25-1,14,few,TRBJ2-7,NA,TGTGCCAGCAGTGCTGACGATGTGAGCCACGAGCAGTACTTC,CASSADDVSHEQYF
TRBV11-3,17,once,TRBJ2-3,TRBD2,TGTGCCAGCAGCCGCGGACTAGCGGGGGGGCAAGGAGATACGCAGTATTTT,CASSRGLAGGQGDTQYF
TRBV11-2,13,NA,TRBJ2-2,TRBD2,TGTGCCAGCAGCTTAACTAGCGCCGGGGAGCTGTTTTTT,CASSLTSAGELFF
TRBV5-1,14,NA,TRBJ2-7,TRBD1,TGCGCCAGCAGCTCAGGACAGGGACCCTACGAGCAGTACTTC,CASSSGQGPYEQYF
TRBV28,16,NA,TRBJ1-3,NA,TGTGCCAGCAGTTCCCAAGGACAGTCCGGTGGAAACACCATATATTTT,CASSSQGQSGGNTIYF
TRBV11-2,14,NA,TRBJ2-7,TRBD2,TGTGCCAGCAGATCACTCGCGGGGGGCTACGAGCAGTACTTC,CASRSLAGGYEQYF
TRBV5-1,14,NA,TRBJ2-5,NA,TGCGCCAGCAGCTCCCGGGCCTCGGACGGGACCCAGTACTTC,CASSSRASDGTQYF
TRBV4-1,16,NA,TRBJ2-1,TRBD1,TGCGCCAGCAGCCAAGGGATGGGGACAGGGGGCAATGAGCAGTTCTTC,CASSQGMGTGGNEQFF
TRBV30,12,NA,TRBJ1-2,NA,TGTGCCTGGAGTGACAGTAACTATGGCTACACCTTC,CAWSDSNYGYTF
TRBV28,15,NA,TRBJ2-7,TRBD1,TGTGCCAGCAGTTTACCCCCGGACAGGCCTTACGAGCAGTACTTC,CASSLPPDRPYEQYF
TRBV5-1,13,NA,TRBJ2-3,NA,TGCGCCAGCAGCTTTTCCCCGTCAGATACGCAGTATTTT,CASSFSPSDTQYF
TRBV29-1,11,NA,TRBJ1-4,NA,TGCAGCGTTGAAGACTCTGAAAAACTGTTTTTT,CSVEDSEKLFF
TRBV6-1,15,NA,TRBJ1-6,NA,TGTGCCAGCAGTGACCAAGGGTTTTATAATTCACCCCTCCACTTT,CASSDQGFYNSPLHF
TRBV5-1,17,NA,TRBJ1-3,NA,TGCGCCAGCAGCTTGGGCTCGGGACTCGACTCTGGAAACACCATATATTTT,CASSLGSGLDSGNTIYF
TRBV28,15,NA,TRBJ2-7,TRBD1,TGTGCCAGCAGTTTGTGGAAGGGGGCAGCCTACGAGCAGTACTTC,CASSLWKGAAYEQYF
TRBV29-1,13,NA,TRBJ1-4,TRBD1,TGCAGCGTTGGGGGGACAGGGAATGAAAAACTGTTTTTT,CSVGGTGNEKLFF
TRBV10-3,14,NA,TRBJ2-3,NA,TGTGCCATCTCGTCGTTAGTGGGCGGGAATACGCAGTATTTT,CAISSLVGGNTQYF
TRBV10-3,17,NA,TRBJ2-7,TRBD1,TGTGCCACGACGTTCTCGGGACAGGGGCGACCCCCTGGCGAGCAGTACTTC,CATTFSGQGRPPGEQYF
TRBV5-1,15,NA,TRBJ1-1,NA,TGCGCCAGCAGCATGGACAGTTCCATGAACACTGAAGCTTTCTTT,CASSMDSSMNTEAFF
TRBV6-1,15,NA,TRBJ2-2,TRBD2,TGTGCCAGCACTCTCGGACTAGATAACACCGGGGAGCTGTTTTTT,CASTLGLDNTGELFF
TRBV18,15,NA,TRBJ1-2,NA,TGTGCCAGCTCACCACAGGCGGAAACTAACTATGGCTACACCTTC,CASSPQAETNYGYTF
TRBV6-5,14,few,TRBJ1-2,TRBD1,TGTGCCAGCAGTAACGGACAGGGGAACTATGGCTACACCTTC,CASSNGQGNYGYTF
TRBV5-1,13,NA,TRBJ2-3,NA,TGCGCCAGTTCGACAGGACTCACAGATACGCAGTATTTT,CASSTGLTDTQYF
TRBV5-1,14,NA,TRBJ2-3,NA,TGCGCCAGCACCAAGGGGGACAGCACAGATACGCAGTATTTT,CASTKGDSTDTQYF
TRBV5-4,15,NA,TRBJ2-3,NA,TGTGCCAGCAGCTTGACAGCCTCAAACACAGATACGCAGTATTTT,CASSLTASNTDTQYF
TRBV4-1,19,NA,TRBJ1-6,NA,TGCGCCAGCAGCCTACGACTCGACAACCAGAGCTCCTATAATTCACCCCTCCACTTT,CASSLRLDNQSSYNSPLHF
TRBV18,13,NA,TRBJ2-3,NA,TGTGCCAGCTCACCCTCAGCCACAGATACGCAGTATTTT,CASSPSATDTQYF
TRBV18,15,NA,TRBJ2-2,NA,TGTGCCAGCCCCCAACCGGGGATTCACACCGGGGAGCTGTTTTTT,CASPQPGIHTGELFF
TRBV2,14,once,TRBJ2-2,NA,TGTGCCAGCAGTGTAGCCAGCTCAAGCGGGGAGCTGTTTTTT,CASSVASSSGELFF
TRBV5-4,15,NA,TRBJ1-2,NA,TGTGCCAGCAGCTTGGGGGCAGGGTCTAACTATGGCTACACCTTC,CASSLGAGSNYGYTF
TRBV6-5,12,few,TRBJ1-6,NA,TGTGCCAGCAGGAGGGCTAATTCACCCCTCCACTTT,CASRRANSPLHF
TRBV5-5,13,NA,TRBJ1-1,NA,TGTGCCAGCAGCCCGGCCCCGAACACTGAAGCTTTCTTT,CASSPAPNTEAFF
TRBV10-3,15,NA,TRBJ2-3,TRBD1,TGTGCCATCACAGACGGACAGGGGCTCACAGATACGCAGTATTTT,CAITDGQGLTDTQYF
TRBV7-2,12,NA,TRBJ2-3,NA,TGTGCCAGCAGCTCGGACGCAGATACGCAGTATTTT,CASSSDADTQYF
TRBV5-6,16,NA,TRBJ2-3,TRBD1,TGTGCCAGCAGCTTACTACAGACAGGGGAAGTAAATACGCAGTATTTT,CASSLLQTGEVNTQYF
TRBV27,9,NA,TRBJ2-7,NA,TGTGCCAGCAGTTTATTAAGGCGGTTC,CASSLLRRF
TRBV25-1,16,NA,TRBJ1-3,NA,TGTGCCAGCAGTCCCCGGGCACGGCTGTCTGGAAACACCATATATTTT,CASSPRARLSGNTIYF
TRBV7-2,13,NA,TRBJ2-5,NA,TGTGCCAGCAGCTTCCCGAACGAAGAGACCCAGTACTTC,CASSFPNEETQYF
TRBV5-8,13,NA,TRBJ1-1,NA,TGTGCCAGCAGGGGGCGCGGCCGGACTGAAGCTTTCTTT,CASRGRGRTEAFF
TRBV10-3,15,NA,TRBJ2-7,NA,TGTGCCATCACCCCGACTACCCAAGGGGCCTACGAGCAGTACTTC,CAITPTTQGAYEQYF
TRBV6-1,14,NA,TRBJ1-2,TRBD1,TGTGCCAGCAGTGAGCTCAGACAGGGAGCTGGCTACACCTTC,CASSELRQGAGYTF
TRBV7-2,13,NA,TRBJ2-6,NA,TGTGCCAGCGGGGGAGATGGGGCCAACGTCCTGACTTTC,CASGGDGANVLTF
TRBV11-2,14,NA,TRBJ1-1,TRBD1,TGTGCCAGCAGCGAACAGGGGCGCGGGACTGAAGCTTTCTTT,CASSEQGRGTEAFF
TRBV14,16,NA,TRBJ1-3,NA,TGTGCCAGCAGGGGAAAAGACAGTTACTCTGGAAACACCATATATTTT,CASRGKDSYSGNTIYF
TRBV7-2,15,NA,TRBJ2-7,NA,TGTGCCAGCAGCTTACAAACCGCCAGCTCCTACGAGCAGTACTTC,CASSLQTASSYEQYF
TRBV5-1,17,NA,TRBJ1-1,TRBD1,TGCGCCAGCAGCTTACTAACAGGGACAGTTGGGAACACTGAAGCTTTCTTT,CASSLLTGTVGNTEAFF
TRBV25-1,14,NA,TRBJ1-2,NA,TGTGCCAGCACTTCGGGACTGAGCAACTATGGCTACACCTTC,CASTSGLSNYGYTF
TRBV7-2,15,NA,TRBJ2-1,TRBD2,TGTGCCAGCAGCTTCCAGACTAGCGCATACAATGAGCAGTTCTTC,CASSFQTSAYNEQFF
TRBV19,14,NA,TRBJ1-1,NA,TGTGCCAGTAGTATGGTAGGAGGGAACACTGAAGCTTTCTTT,CASSMVGGNTEAFF